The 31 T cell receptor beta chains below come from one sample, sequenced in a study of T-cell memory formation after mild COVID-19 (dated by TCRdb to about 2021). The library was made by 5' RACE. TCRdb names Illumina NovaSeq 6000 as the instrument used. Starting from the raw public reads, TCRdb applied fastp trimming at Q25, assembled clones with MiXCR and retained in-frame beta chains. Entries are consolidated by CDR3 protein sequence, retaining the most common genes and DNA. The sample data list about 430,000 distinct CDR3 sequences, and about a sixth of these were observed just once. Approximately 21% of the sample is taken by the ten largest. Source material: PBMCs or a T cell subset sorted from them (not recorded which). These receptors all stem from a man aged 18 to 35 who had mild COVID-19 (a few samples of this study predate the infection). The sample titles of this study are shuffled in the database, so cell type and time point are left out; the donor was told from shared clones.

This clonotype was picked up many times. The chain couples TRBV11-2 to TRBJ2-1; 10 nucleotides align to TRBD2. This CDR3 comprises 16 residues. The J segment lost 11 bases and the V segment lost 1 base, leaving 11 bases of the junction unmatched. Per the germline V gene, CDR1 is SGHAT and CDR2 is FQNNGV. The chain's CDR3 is CASSLGSRRTSGKQFF. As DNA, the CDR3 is TGTGCCAGCAGCTTAGGTTCAAGGAGGACTAGCGGAAAGCAGTTCTTC.

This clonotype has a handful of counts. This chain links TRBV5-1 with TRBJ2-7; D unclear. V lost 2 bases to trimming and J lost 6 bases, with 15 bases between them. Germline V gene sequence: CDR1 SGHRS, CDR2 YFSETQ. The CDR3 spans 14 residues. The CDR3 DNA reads TGCGCCAGCAGCTTAGGGCCCCCTCCCGGCGAGCAGTACTTC. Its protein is CASSLGPPPGEQYF.

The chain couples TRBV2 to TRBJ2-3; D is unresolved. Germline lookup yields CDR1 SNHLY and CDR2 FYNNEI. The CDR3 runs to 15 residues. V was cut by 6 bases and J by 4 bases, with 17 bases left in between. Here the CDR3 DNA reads TGTGCCAGCAGCGATCGAAGTGCGTGGCCAGATACGCAGTATTTT. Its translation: CASSDRSAWPDTQYF.

The CDR3 region is CASSSGGPGNTGELFF. The CDR3 DNA is TGTGCCAGCAGTAGCGGGGGGCCGGGGAACACCGGGGAGCTGTTTTTT. The rearrangement uses TRBV9 and TRBJ2-2; 10 bases match TRBD2. CDR1 and CDR2 from the germline V gene are SGDLS and YYNGEE. Losses at the gene ends were 5 bases for V and 1 base for J; bases not matched to a gene: 5. There are 16 residues in the CDR3.

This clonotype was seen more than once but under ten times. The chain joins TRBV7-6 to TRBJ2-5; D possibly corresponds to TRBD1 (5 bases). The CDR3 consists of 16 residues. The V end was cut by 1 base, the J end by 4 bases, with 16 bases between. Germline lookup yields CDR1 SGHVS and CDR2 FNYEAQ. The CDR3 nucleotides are TGTGCCAGCAGCTTAGTAATCATAGGGGATGGAGAGACCCAGTACTTC. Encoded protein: CASSLVIIGDGETQYF.

CDR3 sequence (DNA): TGTGCCAGCAGCCGGACAGAACAAAGGAGTTACTACACCTTC. It codes for CASSRTEQRSYYTF. The chain links TRBV7-9 to TRBJ1-2, with D perhaps TRBD1 (6 bases). This CDR3 region has 14 residues. Trimming took off 5 bases at V and 10 bases at J, with 20 bases between the two ends. The V gene's germline CDR1 is SEHNR and CDR2 FQNEAQ (reference sequence).

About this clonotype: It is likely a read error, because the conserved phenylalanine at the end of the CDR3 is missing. CDR3 protein: CASSLTGLTDTQYL. The CDR3 DNA is TGTGCCAGCAGCTTAACTGGCCTCACAGATACGCAGTATCTT. V usage is TRBV7-3 and J usage is TRBJ2-3; unclear D gene. Trimming removed 0 bases from V and 2 bases from J, with 6 bases in between. CDR1 and CDR2 from the germline V gene are SGHTA and FQGTGA. CDR3 size: 14 residues.

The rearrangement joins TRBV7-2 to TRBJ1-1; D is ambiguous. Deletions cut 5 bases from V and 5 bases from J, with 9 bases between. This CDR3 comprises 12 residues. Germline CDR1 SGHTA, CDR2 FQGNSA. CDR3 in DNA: TGTGCCAGCAGCCGCTACAAGACTGAAGCTTTCTTT. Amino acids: CASSRYKTEAFF.

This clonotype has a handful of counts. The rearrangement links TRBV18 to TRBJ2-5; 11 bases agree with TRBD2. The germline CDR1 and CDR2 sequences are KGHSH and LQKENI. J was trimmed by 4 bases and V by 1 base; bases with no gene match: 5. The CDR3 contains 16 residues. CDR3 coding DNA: TGTGCCAGCTCACCACGTAGCGGGGGGGCGCGAGAGACCCAGTACTTC. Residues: CASSPRSGGARETQYF.

The DNA of the CDR3 is TGTGCCAGCAAGGGACAGGTGGGGGAAAACACCATATATTTT. Its protein is CASKGQVGENTIYF. The chain has TRBV12-3 or TRBV12-4 and TRBJ1-3, with 8 bases aligning to TRBD1. This CDR3 is 14 amino acids long. Germline trimming cut 7 bases from V and 6 bases from J; bases unmatched to any gene: 8.

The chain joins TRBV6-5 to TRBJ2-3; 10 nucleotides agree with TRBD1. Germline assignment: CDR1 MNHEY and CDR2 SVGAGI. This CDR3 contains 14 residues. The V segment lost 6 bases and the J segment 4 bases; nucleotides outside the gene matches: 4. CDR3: CASRGGTGADTQYF. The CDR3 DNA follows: TGTGCCAGCAGGGGGGGGACAGGGGCAGATACGCAGTATTTT.

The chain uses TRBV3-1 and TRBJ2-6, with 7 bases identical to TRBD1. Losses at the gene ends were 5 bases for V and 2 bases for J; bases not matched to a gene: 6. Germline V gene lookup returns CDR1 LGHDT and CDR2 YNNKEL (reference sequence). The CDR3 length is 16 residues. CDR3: CASSADRTAGANVLTF. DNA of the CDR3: TGTGCCAGCAGCGCGGACAGGACGGCTGGGGCCAACGTCCTGACTTTC.

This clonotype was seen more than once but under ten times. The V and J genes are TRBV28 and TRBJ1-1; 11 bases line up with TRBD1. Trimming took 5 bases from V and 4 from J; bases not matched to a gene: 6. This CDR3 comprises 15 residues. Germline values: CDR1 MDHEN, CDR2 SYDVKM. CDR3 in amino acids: CASSGPGQGGTEAFF. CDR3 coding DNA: TGTGCCAGCAGTGGCCCGGGACAGGGGGGCACTGAAGCTTTCTTT.

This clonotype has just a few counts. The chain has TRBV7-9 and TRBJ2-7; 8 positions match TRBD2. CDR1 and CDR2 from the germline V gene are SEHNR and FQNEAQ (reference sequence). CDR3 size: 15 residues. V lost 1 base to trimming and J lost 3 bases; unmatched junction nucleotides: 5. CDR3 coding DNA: TGTGCCAGCAGCTTAGGTTCCGGGACTAGCTACGAGCAGTACTTC. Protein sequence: CASSLGSGTSYEQYF. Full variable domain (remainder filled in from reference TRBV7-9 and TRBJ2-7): DTGVSQNPRHKITKRGQNVTFRCDPISEHNRLYWYRQTLGQGPEFLTYFQNEAQLEKSRLLSDRFSAERPKGSFSTLEIQRTEQGDSAMYLCASSLGSGTSYEQYFGPGTRLTVT.

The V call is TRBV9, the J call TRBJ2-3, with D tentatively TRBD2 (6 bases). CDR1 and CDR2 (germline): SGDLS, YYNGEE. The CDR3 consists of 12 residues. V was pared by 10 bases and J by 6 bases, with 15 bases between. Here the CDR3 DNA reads TGTGCCGGAGAGACTAGTCCCGATACGCAGTATTTT. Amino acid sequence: CAGETSPDTQYF.

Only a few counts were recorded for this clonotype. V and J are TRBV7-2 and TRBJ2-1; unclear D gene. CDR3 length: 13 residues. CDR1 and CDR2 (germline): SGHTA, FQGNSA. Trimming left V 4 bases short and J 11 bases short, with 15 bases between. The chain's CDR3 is CASSSGASGQQFF. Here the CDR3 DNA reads TGTGCCAGCAGCTCCGGAGCATCCGGGCAGCAGTTCTTC. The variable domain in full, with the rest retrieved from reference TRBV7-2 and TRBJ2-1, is GAGVSQSPSNKVTEKGKDVELRCDPISGHTALYWYRQSLGQGLEFLIYFQGNSAPDKSGLPSDRFSAERTGGSVSTLTIQRTQQEDSAVYLCASSSGASGQQFFGPGTRLTVL.

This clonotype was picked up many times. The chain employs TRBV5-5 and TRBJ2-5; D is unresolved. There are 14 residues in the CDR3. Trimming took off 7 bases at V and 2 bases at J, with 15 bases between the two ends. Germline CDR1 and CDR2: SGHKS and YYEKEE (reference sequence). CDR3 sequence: CASGGVAGQETQYF. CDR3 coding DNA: TGTGCCAGCGGTGGGGTAGCCGGGCAAGAGACCCAGTACTTC. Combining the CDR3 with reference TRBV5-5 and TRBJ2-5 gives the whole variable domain DAGVTQSPTHLIKTRGQQVTLRCSPISGHKSVSWYQQVLGQGPQFIFQYYEKEERGRGNFPDRFSARQFPNYSSELNVNALLLGDSALYLCASGGVAGQETQYFGPGTRLLVL.

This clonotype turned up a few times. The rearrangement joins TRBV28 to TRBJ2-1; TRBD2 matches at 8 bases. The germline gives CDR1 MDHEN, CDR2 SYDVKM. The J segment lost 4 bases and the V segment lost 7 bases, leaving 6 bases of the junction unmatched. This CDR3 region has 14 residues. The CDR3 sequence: CASTSGGGYNEQFF. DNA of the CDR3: TGTGCCAGCACCTCCGGGGGGGGGTACAATGAGCAGTTCTTC.

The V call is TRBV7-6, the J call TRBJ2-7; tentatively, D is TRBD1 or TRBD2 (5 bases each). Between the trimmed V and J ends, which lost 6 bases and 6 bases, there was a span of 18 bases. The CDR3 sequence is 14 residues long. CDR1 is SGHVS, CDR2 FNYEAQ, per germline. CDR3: CASSLGGLRGEQYF. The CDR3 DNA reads TGTGCCAGCAGTCTAGGAGGCTTAAGGGGCGAGCAGTACTTC.

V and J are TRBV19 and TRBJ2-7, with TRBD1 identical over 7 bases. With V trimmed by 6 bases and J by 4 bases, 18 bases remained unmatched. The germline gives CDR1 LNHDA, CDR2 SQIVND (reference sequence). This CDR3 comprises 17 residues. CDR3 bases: TGTGCCAGTAGCCAATACGGGACAGTCACGGCGGTTTACGAGCAGTACTTC. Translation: CASSQYGTVTAVYEQYF. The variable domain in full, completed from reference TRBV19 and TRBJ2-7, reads DGGITQSPKYLFRKEGQNVTLSCEQNLNHDAMYWYRQDPGQGLRLIYYSQIVNDFQKGDIAEGYSVSREKKESFPLTVTSAQKNPTAFYLCASSQYGTVTAVYEQYFGPGTRLTVT.

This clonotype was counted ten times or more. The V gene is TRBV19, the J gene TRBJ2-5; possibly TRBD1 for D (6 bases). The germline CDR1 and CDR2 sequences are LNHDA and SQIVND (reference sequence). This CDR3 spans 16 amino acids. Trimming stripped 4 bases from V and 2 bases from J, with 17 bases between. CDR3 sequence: CASSKRQGRLQETQYF. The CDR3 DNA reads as TGTGCCAGTAGTAAGAGGCAGGGGCGGCTTCAAGAGACCCAGTACTTC.

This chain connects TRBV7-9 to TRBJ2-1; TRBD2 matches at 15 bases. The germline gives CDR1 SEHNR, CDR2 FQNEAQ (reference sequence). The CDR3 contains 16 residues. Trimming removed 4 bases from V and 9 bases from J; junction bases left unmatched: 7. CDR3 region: CASSSPGLAGGVEQFF. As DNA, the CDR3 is TGTGCCAGCAGCTCCCCAGGACTAGCGGGGGGGGTTGAGCAGTTCTTC.

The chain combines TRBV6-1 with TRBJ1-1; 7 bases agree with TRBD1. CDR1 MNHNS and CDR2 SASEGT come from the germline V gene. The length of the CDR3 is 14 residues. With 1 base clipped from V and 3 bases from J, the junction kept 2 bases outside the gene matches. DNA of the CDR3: TGTGCCAGCAGTGAAGGTACAGGGGACACTGAAGCTTTCTTT. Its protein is CASSEGTGDTEAFF.

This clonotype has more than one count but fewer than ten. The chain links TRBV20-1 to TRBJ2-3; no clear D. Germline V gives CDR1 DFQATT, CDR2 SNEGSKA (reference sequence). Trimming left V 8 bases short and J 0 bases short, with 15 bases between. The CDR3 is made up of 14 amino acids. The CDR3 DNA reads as TGCAGTAGCGCGAGCGACACTAGCACAGATACGCAGTATTTT. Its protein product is CSSASDTSTDTQYF.

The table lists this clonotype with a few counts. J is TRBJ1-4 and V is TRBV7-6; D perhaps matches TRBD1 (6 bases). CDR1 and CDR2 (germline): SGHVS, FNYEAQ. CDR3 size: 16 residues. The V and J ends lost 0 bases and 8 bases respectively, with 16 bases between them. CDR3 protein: CASSLAPLGASEKLFF. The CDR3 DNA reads TGTGCCAGCAGCTTAGCCCCCCTGGGGGCGAGCGAAAAACTGTTTTTT.

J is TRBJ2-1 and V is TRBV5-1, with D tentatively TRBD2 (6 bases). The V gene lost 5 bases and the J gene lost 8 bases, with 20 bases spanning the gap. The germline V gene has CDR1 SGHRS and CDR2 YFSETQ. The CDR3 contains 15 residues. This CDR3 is CASSRDSAGSDEQFF. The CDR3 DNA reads TGCGCCAGCAGTCGGGACTCCGCGGGTTCCGATGAGCAGTTCTTC.

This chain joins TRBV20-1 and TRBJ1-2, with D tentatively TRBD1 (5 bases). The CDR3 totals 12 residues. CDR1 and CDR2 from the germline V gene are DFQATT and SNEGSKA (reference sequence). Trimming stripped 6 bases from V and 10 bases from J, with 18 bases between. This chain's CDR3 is CSARHRLNFYTF. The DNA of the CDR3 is TGCAGTGCCAGGCACAGGCTAAATTTCTACACCTTC.

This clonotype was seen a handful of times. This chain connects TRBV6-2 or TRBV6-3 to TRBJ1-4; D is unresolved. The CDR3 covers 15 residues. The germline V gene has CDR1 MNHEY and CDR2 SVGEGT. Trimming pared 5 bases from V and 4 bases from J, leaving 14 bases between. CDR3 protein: CASSAPARGNEKLFF. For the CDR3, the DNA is TGTGCCAGCAGTGCCCCGGCGCGCGGTAATGAAAAACTGTTTTTT.

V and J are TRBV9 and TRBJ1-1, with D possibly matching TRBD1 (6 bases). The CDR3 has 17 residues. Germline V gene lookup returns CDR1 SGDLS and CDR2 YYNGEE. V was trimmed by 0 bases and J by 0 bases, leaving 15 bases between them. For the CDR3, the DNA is TGTGCCAGCAGCGTAGCCCCTTGGGGGGCCATGAACACTGAAGCTTTCTTT. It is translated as CASSVAPWGAMNTEAFF.

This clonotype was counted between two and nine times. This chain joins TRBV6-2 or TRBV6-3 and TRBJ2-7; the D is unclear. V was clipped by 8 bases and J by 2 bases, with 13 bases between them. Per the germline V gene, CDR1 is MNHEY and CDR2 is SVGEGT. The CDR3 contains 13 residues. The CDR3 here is CASLSNRPYEQYF. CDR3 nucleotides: TGTGCCAGCTTATCCAATCGGCCCTACGAGCAGTACTTC.

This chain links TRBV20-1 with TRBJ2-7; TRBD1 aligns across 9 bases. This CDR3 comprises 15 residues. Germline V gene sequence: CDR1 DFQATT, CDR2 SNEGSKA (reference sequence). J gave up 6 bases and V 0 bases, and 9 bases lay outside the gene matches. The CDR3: CSARDRVKGQGEQYF. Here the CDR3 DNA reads TGCAGTGCTAGAGATCGGGTCAAGGGACAGGGCGAGCAGTACTTC.